This T cell receptor beta chain originates from a study of blood T cell repertoires in COVID-19. The overall study: Samples came from the United States, Italy and Spain, spanning acute and convalescent COVID-19.

From germline, CDR1 is SGDLS and CDR2 YYNGEE. V dropped 4 bases and J dropped 3; count of bases not matched to a gene: 5. The CDR3 runs to 15 residues. The sample holds one count of this clone. Method: immunoSEQ multiplex PCR; TCRdb's copy keeps in-frame clones and lacks some. This sample has about 430,000 clones, with about 90% found just once. Sequencing used peripheral blood. This TCR derives from a man younger than 30 with COVID-19, enrolled during active disease. The V and J genes are TRBV9 and TRBJ2-7; TRBD1 matches 12 bases. The CDR3 nucleotides read TGTGCCAGCAGCCCGGGGACAGGGGGCTTCTACGAGCAGTACTTC. Amino acids: CASSPGTGGFYEQYF.